The 9 T cell receptor beta chains listed next were all sequenced from one sample in a study of blood T cell repertoires in COVID-19 (dated by TCRdb to 2018 to 2021). Libraries were made using the immunoSEQ multiplex PCR assay. Drawn from immuneACCESS, this table holds only the in-frame rearrangements with V and J called that TCRdb kept. Clones are partly lost; checked studies trace under half to an unresolved V gene and leave the rest unexplained. The sample table records 100,000 to 150,000 clones; roughly 79% of these occur just once. The ten largest account for roughly 9% of the sample. Sequenced material: peripheral blood. The receptors were sampled from a woman between 55 and 75 years old with active or convalescent COVID-19.

This clone appeared a single time. This chain uses TRBV5-4 with TRBJ1-3; D perhaps matches TRBD1 (6 bases). V was cut by 6 bases and J by 3 bases, with 13 bases left in between. The CDR3 sequence is 14 residues long. CDR1 is SGHNT, CDR2 YYREEE, per germline (reference sequence). This chain's CDR3 is CASTIQGYGNTIYF. The CDR3 DNA follows: TGTGCCAGCACCATTCAGGGGTATGGAAACACCATATATTTT.

The rearrangement links TRBV30 to TRBJ2-3; D assignment may be TRBD1 or TRBD2 (5 bases each). The CDR3 consists of 18 residues. Germline V lookup: CDR1 GTSNPN, CDR2 SVGIG (reference sequence). Between the trimmed V and J ends, which lost 5 bases and 5 bases, there was a span of 29 bases. As DNA, the CDR3 is TGTGCCTGGGGGGGTGGGAGCGGCAGACGGCCCGGCGGAGATACGCAGTATTTT. Amino acid sequence: CAWGGGSGRRPGGDTQYF. Complete variable domain (other parts from reference TRBV30 and TRBJ2-3): SQTIHQWPATLVQPVGSPLSLECTVEGTSNPNLYWYRQAAGRGLQLLFYSVGIGQISSEVPQNLSASRPQDRQFILSSKKLLLSDSGFYLCAWGGGSGRRPGGDTQYFGPGTRLTVL.

V is TRBV7-2 and J is TRBJ2-7; tentatively, D is TRBD1 (5 bases). Trimming left V 4 bases short and J 4 bases short, with 8 bases between. Germline V gene data show CDR1 as SGHTA and CDR2 as FQGNSA. The CDR3 is 12 amino acids. Here the CDR3 reads CASSYQGYEQYF. As DNA, the CDR3 is TGTGCCAGCAGCTACCAGGGATACGAGCAGTACTTC.

V usage is TRBV2 and J usage is TRBJ1-2; D not resolved. Between the trimmed V and J ends, which lost 2 bases and 8 bases, there was a span of 15 bases. CDR1 and CDR2 from the germline V gene are SNHLY and FYNNEI. The CDR3 consists of 14 residues. CDR3 amino acids: CASSELHGGVGYTF. Here the CDR3 DNA reads TGTGCCAGCAGTGAATTGCACGGCGGGGTAGGCTACACCTTC.

V usage is TRBV30 and J usage is TRBJ1-5, with 10 bases matching TRBD1. This CDR3 has 14 amino acids. Germline V gene lookup returns CDR1 GTSNPN and CDR2 SVGIG (reference sequence). Germline trimming cut 0 bases from V and 7 bases from J; bases unmatched to any gene: 3. The CDR3 DNA is TGTGCCTGGAGTGTGACAGGGGGCATCCAGCCCCAGCATTTT. Translated: CAWSVTGGIQPQHF.

The chain couples TRBV5-1 to TRBJ1-1; D is perhaps TRBD1 (5 bases). Looked up from germline, CDR1 is SGHRS and CDR2 is YFSETQ. V shed 6 bases and J shed 1 base, with 13 bases lying between them. This CDR3 has 14 residues. CDR3: CASNQGPANTEAFF. CDR3 coding DNA: TGCGCCAGCAACCAGGGTCCGGCGAACACTGAAGCTTTCTTT.

V is TRBV19 and J is TRBJ2-3, with D possibly being TRBD1 (5 bases). The V gene's germline CDR1 is LNHDA and CDR2 SQIVND (reference sequence). V lost 4 bases and J 4 bases, leaving 15 bases between the germline ends. CDR3 length equals 15 residues. As DNA, the CDR3 is TGTGCCAGTAGTAAGGGGTTCGATCACGCAGATACGCAGTATTTT. Amino acids: CASSKGFDHADTQYF. Looking up the rest from reference TRBV19 and TRBJ2-3 gives the full variable domain: DGGITQSPKYLFRKEGQNVTLSCEQNLNHDAMYWYRQDPGQGLRLIYYSQIVNDFQKGDIAEGYSVSREKKESFPLTVTSAQKNPTAFYLCASSKGFDHADTQYFGPGTRLTVL.

This chain uses TRBV9 with TRBJ2-3; a possible D gene is TRBD2 (6 bases). Germline V gene data show CDR1 as SGDLS and CDR2 as YYNGEE. The V end was cut by 0 bases, the J end by 5 bases, with 13 bases between. This CDR3 region has 15 residues. CDR3 region: CASSVEGGGGDTQYF. The DNA for the CDR3 is TGTGCCAGCAGCGTAGAAGGTGGGGGAGGAGATACGCAGTATTTT.

This sequence joins TRBV28 and TRBJ2-1; 13 nucleotides align to TRBD2. The V segment lost 9 bases and the J segment 4 bases; nucleotides outside the gene matches: 3. CDR3 length: 14 residues. Germline V gene data show CDR1 as MDHEN and CDR2 as SYDVKM. DNA of the CDR3: TGTGCCAGTTTACTAGCGGGGGGGTACAATGAGCAGTTCTTC. Translating gives CASLLAGGYNEQFF. The entire variable domain, with the rest obtained from reference TRBV28 and TRBJ2-1, is as follows: DVKVTQSSRYLVKRTGEKVFLECVQDMDHENMFWYRQDPGLGLRLIYFSYDVKMKEKGDIPEGYSVSREKKERFSLILESASTNQTSMYLCASLLAGGYNEQFFGPGTRLTVL.